What follows are 13 T cell receptor beta chains derived from one specimen sequenced in a study of neurological immune-mediated disorders. TCRdb called the 5' RACE reads again in MiXCR, with one record for every CDR3 protein. The sample consists of roughly 100,000 distinct CDR3 sequences, 10% to 13% of them appearing once. Time point in this sample: longitudinal time-point 3. Material for sequencing was PBMCs. The source is a female donor with HTLV-1-associated myelopathy (HAM/TSP).

This clonotype was found many times. This chain uses TRBV3-1 with TRBJ2-7; TRBD2 might be the D (6 bases). CDR3 length: 13 residues. The germline V gene has CDR1 LGHDT and CDR2 YNNKEL (reference sequence). Trimming shortened V by 5 bases and J by 2 bases, and 10 bases separated the two germline ends. The CDR3: CASSYGLTYEQYF. CDR3 DNA sequence: TGTGCCAGCAGCTATGGACTAACCTACGAGCAGTACTTC.

This clonotype appeared many times. The chain recombines TRBV28 with TRBJ1-5; D is uncertain. The CDR3 runs 13 residues. Germline CDR1 and CDR2: MDHEN and SYDVKM. Trimming shortened V by 4 bases and J by 6 bases, and 10 bases separated the two germline ends. As DNA, the CDR3 is TGTGCCAGCAGTTATCGTGTCGGTCAGCCCCAGCATTTT. Translating it yields CASSYRVGQPQHF.

This clonotype was seen at least ten times. The chain links TRBV11-2 to TRBJ1-6, with no clear D. CDR1 is SGHAT and CDR2 is FQNNGV in the germline V gene. The CDR3 extends over 11 amino acids. The ends were cut back, 0 bases at V and 14 bases at J, with 5 bases in the middle. The chain's CDR3 is CASSLDSALHF. Here the CDR3 DNA reads TGTGCCAGCAGCTTAGACTCGGCCCTCCACTTT.

With respect to this clonotype: With a much larger clone just one base away, this may be a read error. The CDR3 is CSAGGIVGHEQYF. In DNA, the CDR3 is TGCAGTGCTGGCGGAATAGTCGGGCACGAGCAGTACTTC. The V gene is TRBV20-1, the J gene TRBJ2-7; D not resolved. From germline, CDR1 is DFQATT and CDR2 SNEGSKA (reference sequence). The CDR3 contains 13 residues. Trimming removed 5 bases from V and 5 bases from J, with 16 bases in between.

This clonotype was counted ten times or more. The CDR3 DNA reads as TGTGCCAGCAGTCCTCTTGGACAGAGGTCCTACGAGCAGTACTTC. This sequence encodes CASSPLGQRSYEQYF. The gene calls are TRBV28 and TRBJ2-7; possible D gene TRBD1, 6 bases. From germline, CDR1 is MDHEN and CDR2 SYDVKM. This CDR3 contains 15 residues. Deletions cut 5 bases from V and 1 base from J, with 15 bases between.

As regards this clonotype: A much bigger clone sits one base away, suggesting this may be a read error. This chain links TRBV11-2 with TRBJ1-2; D not resolved. Germline V gene lookup returns CDR1 SGHAT and CDR2 FQNNGV. The CDR3 runs 13 residues. Trimming removed 1 base from V and 3 bases from J, with 6 bases in between. The CDR3 DNA is TGTGCCAGCAGCTTAGGATGGGACTATGGCTACACCTTC. Translated, it gives CASSLGWDYGYTF.

The genes are TRBV7-8 and TRBJ2-1, with 7 bases identical to TRBD1. The CDR3 has 16 residues. Per germline, CDR1 SGHVS and CDR2 FQNEAQ. Trimming took 8 bases from V and 5 from J; bases not matched to a gene: 15. In DNA form, the CDR3 reads TGTGCCAGCCGACCTCGGGGACAGACAGGACACAATGAGCAGTTCTTC. Translation gives CASRPRGQTGHNEQFF.

This clonotype was recorded many times. V and J are TRBV5-1 and TRBJ1-1, with TRBD1 matching 7 bases. J gave up 3 bases and V 3 bases, and 5 bases lay outside the gene matches. Germline CDR1 is SGHRS and CDR2 is YFSETQ. CDR3 length: 14 residues. For the CDR3, the DNA is TGCGCCAGCAGCTGGGGGACAGCAGACACTGAAGCTTTCTTT. It yields the protein CASSWGTADTEAFF. The full variable domain, in which reference TRBV5-1 and TRBJ1-1 provide the parts outside the CDR3, is KAGVTQTPRYLIKTRGQQVTLSCSPISGHRSVSWYQQTPGQGLQFLFEYFSETQRNKGNFPGRFSGRQFSNSRSEMNVSTLELGDSALYLCASSWGTADTEAFFGQGTRLTVV.

The table lists this clonotype with many counts. The chain couples TRBV7-2 to TRBJ1-3, with no clear D. The V and J ends lost 1 base and 3 bases respectively, with 7 bases between them. Germline CDR1 and CDR2: SGHTA and FQGNSA. The CDR3 totals 14 residues. For the CDR3, the DNA is TGTGCCAGCAGCTTAGTGGGCTTTGGAAACACCATATATTTT. Protein sequence: CASSLVGFGNTIYF.

This clonotype was seen ten or more times. This chain uses TRBV12-3 or TRBV12-4 with TRBJ2-1; D is uncertain. CDR3 length: 14 residues. Trimming pared 4 bases from V and 2 bases from J, leaving 9 bases between. CDR3 protein: CASSSQMTYNEQFF. The CDR3 DNA reads TGTGCCAGCAGTTCCCAGATGACCTACAATGAGCAGTTCTTC.

Only one count was recorded for this clonotype. The conserved phenylalanine or tryptophan is not found at the CDR3 terminus, so this likely reflects a read error. The chain has TRBV11-2 and TRBJ2-7, with D perhaps being TRBD1 or TRBD2 (5 bases each). The CDR3 covers 15 residues. The V gene's germline CDR1 is SGHAT and CDR2 FQNNGV. The V end was cut by 1 base, the J end by 1 base, with 11 bases between. CDR3 protein: CASSLGDQGSYEQYL. CDR3 DNA: TGTGCCAGCAGCTTAGGGGACCAGGGATCCTACGAGCAGTACTTA.

The chain combines TRBV12-3 or TRBV12-4 with TRBJ2-3; 11 bases are a match to TRBD2. There are 16 residues in the CDR3. V dropped 3 bases and J dropped 3; count of bases not matched to a gene: 5. The CDR3 region is CASSFLAGGATDTQYF. The CDR3 DNA follows: TGTGCCAGCAGTTTTCTAGCGGGGGGTGCTACAGATACGCAGTATTTT.

As concerns this clonotype: A much larger clone differs by one base, so this may be a read error. V gene TRBV11-2 combines with J gene TRBJ2-1, with TRBD2 matching over 8 bases. This CDR3 contains 15 residues. Per germline, CDR1 SGHAT and CDR2 FQNNGV. CDR3 residues: CASSLREGGPNEQLF. In DNA, the CDR3 is TGTGCCAGCAGCCTCCGGGAGGGGGGGCCCAATGAGCAGTTATTC.